These 18 T cell receptor beta chains were all obtained from the same sample, sequenced in a study of T cell repertoires in cytomegalovirus infection. Each CDR3 protein is one row after TCRdb ran MiXCR on the reads. The sample includes 350,000 to 500,000 distinct CDR3 sequences, approximately 32% of them seen just once. The specimen sequenced was PBMCs. Receptors originate from a human donor in good health (CMV status not recorded). Some clones in this sample may be carry-over from other donors' samples.

This clonotype turned up a few times. CDR3 loop: CASSTTWDQPQHF. In DNA, the CDR3 is TGTGCCAGCAGTACGACTTGGGATCAGCCCCAGCATTTT. The V and J genes are TRBV12-3 or TRBV12-4 and TRBJ1-5; D gene uncertain. V lost 5 bases and J lost 5, with 10 bases in between. The CDR3 sequence is 13 residues long.

Concerning this clonotype itself: Given the absence of the conserved phenylalanine or tryptophan at the CDR3 end, a read error is likely. The chain joins TRBV11-1 to TRBJ1-2; 8 nucleotides match TRBD1. The trim removed 4 bases at V and 8 bases at J, leaving 6 bases unmatched. This CDR3 is 13 amino acids long. The V gene's germline CDR1 is SGHAT and CDR2 FQDESV (reference sequence). The CDR3 nucleotides read TGTGCCAGCAGCTCCAGGGGGCTCGACGGCTACACCTTA. Its protein is CASSSRGLDGYTL.

In this sample, this clonotype turned up a few times. The chain combines TRBV7-7 with TRBJ1-1, with TRBD1 matching 7 bases. With V trimmed by 5 bases and J by 0 bases, 12 bases remained unmatched. The CDR3 runs 17 residues. The V gene's germline CDR1 is SSHAT and CDR2 FNYEAQ (reference sequence). The CDR3 coding sequence is TGTGCCAGCAGCCCGTGGACAGGCGCAAGCATGAACACTGAAGCTTTCTTT. It encodes CASSPWTGASMNTEAFF.

The J gene is TRBJ1-1, the V gene TRBV28; D unclear. Germline V gene data show CDR1 as MDHEN and CDR2 as SYDVKM. The CDR3 has 12 residues. V was shortened by 6 bases and J by 5 bases, with 10 bases between the two germline ends. The CDR3 spells CASSYRPTEAFF. The CDR3 DNA is TGTGCCAGCAGCTACCGTCCGACTGAAGCTTTCTTT.

The V call is TRBV18, the J call TRBJ1-5; weak D call: TRBD1 (5 bases). Germline V gives CDR1 KGHSH, CDR2 LQKENI. With 3 bases removed from V and 2 bases from J, the gap between germline ends came to 11 bases. This CDR3 has 15 residues. The CDR3, as DNA: TGTGCCAGCTCACCTGGGGGAATGGGCAATCAGCCCCAGCATTTT. Amino acid sequence: CASSPGGMGNQPQHF.

The rearrangement joins TRBV12-3 or TRBV12-4 to TRBJ1-2; 10 bases agree with TRBD1. V lost 5 bases, J lost 9 bases, and 6 bases stayed unmatched. CDR3 length: 13 residues. The chain's CDR3 is CASSPGTGARYTF. In DNA form, the CDR3 reads TGTGCCAGCAGTCCCGGGACAGGGGCGCGCTACACCTTC.

On this clonotype itself: This may come from a read error, since a much larger clone is one base off. The CDR3 ends on some other residue instead of the conserved phenylalanine or tryptophan, so this is likely a read error. The chain has TRBV4-2 and TRBJ2-5; perhaps TRBD2 as D (7 bases). Trimming took off 0 bases at V and 3 bases at J, with 17 bases between the two ends. Germline V gene data show CDR1 as LGHNA and CDR2 as YNFKEQ. The CDR3 is made up of 17 amino acids. CDR3 protein: CASSQDSRGGLKETQYL. In DNA, the CDR3 is TGTGCCAGCAGCCAAGATTCGAGGGGGGGCCTTAAAGAGACCCAGTACTTA.

V gene TRBV7-3 combines with J gene TRBJ2-2, with 11 bases matching TRBD2. J was trimmed by 5 bases and V by 5 bases; bases with no gene match: 7. This CDR3 contains 16 residues. The germline CDR1 and CDR2 sequences are SGHTA and FQGTGA. The CDR3 loop reads CASSPIASGGTGELFF. DNA of the CDR3: TGTGCCAGCAGCCCAATCGCTAGCGGGGGGACCGGGGAGCTGTTTTTT.

This clonotype turned up a few times. The J gene is TRBJ1-5, the V gene TRBV15, with TRBD1 as a possible D gene (5 bases). V shed 0 bases and J shed 0 bases, with 18 bases lying between them. This CDR3 is built from 19 residues. Germline V gene lookup returns CDR1 LNHNV and CDR2 YYDKDF (reference sequence). The CDR3 nucleotides are TGTGCCACCAGCAGAGATTGGGGTGGGGCTGATTATAGCAATCAGCCCCAGCATTTT. This codes for CATSRDWGGADYSNQPQHF.

For this clonotype: Germline and junction disagree at one end, which may indicate a read error. This chain joins TRBV7-9 and TRBJ1-6; TRBD1 might be the D (5 bases). Germline V gene sequence: CDR1 SEHNR, CDR2 FQNEAQ (reference sequence). This CDR3 is 15 amino acids long. The CDR3 reads CACSFDSSYNSPLHF. The CDR3 DNA reads as TGTGCCTGCAGCTTCGACAGCTCCTATAATTCACCCCTCCACTTT.

This clonotype was counted a few times. DNA of the CDR3: TGTGCCAGCAGTTTTTCCAGCATGGGCGACAATGAGCAGTTCTTC. It encodes CASSFSSMGDNEQFF. The V and J genes are TRBV12-3 or TRBV12-4 and TRBJ2-1; D uncertain. V lost 3 bases and J 5 bases, leaving 14 bases between the germline ends. The CDR3 extends over 15 amino acids.

In this sample, this clonotype turned up a few times. The chain uses TRBV6-8 and TRBJ1-5; perhaps TRBD1 as D (5 bases). This CDR3 has 14 residues. From germline, CDR1 is MNHGY and CDR2 SAAAGT. V shed 6 bases and J shed 7 bases, with 16 bases lying between them. The CDR3 here is CASRPQESWQPQHF. In DNA, the CDR3 is TGTGCCAGCAGACCACAGGAATCGTGGCAGCCCCAGCATTTT.

The V call is TRBV2, the J call TRBJ1-1; D gene ambiguous. The CDR3 has 15 residues. V was shortened by 6 bases and J by 3 bases, with 17 bases between the two germline ends. Germline V CDR1 and CDR2: SNHLY, FYNNEI. The CDR3 region is CASSPNRGSDTEAFF. The CDR3 DNA sequence: TGTGCCAGCAGCCCCAATCGGGGATCGGACACTGAAGCTTTCTTT. The variable domain in full, with the rest retrieved from reference TRBV2 and TRBJ1-1, is EPEVTQTPSHQVTQMGQEVILRCVPISNHLYFYWYRQILGQKVEFLVSFYNNEISEKSEIFDDQFSVERPDGSNFTLKIRSTKLEDSAMYFCASSPNRGSDTEAFFGQGTRLTVV.

This clonotype came up a few times. The J gene is TRBJ2-5, the V gene TRBV28; D is undetermined. The V end lost 1 base, the J end lost 5 bases, and 11 bases lay between the germline ends. The CDR3 spans 14 residues. Looked up from germline, CDR1 is MDHEN and CDR2 is SYDVKM. DNA of the CDR3: TGTGCCAGCAGTTTATTTCCCCCCGGGGAGACCCAGTACTTC. Its protein is CASSLFPPGETQYF.

CDR3 nucleotides: TGTGCCAGCAGGCACCCCACCGGGGAGCTGTTTTTT. Its protein is CASRHPTGELFF. V and J are TRBV12-3 or TRBV12-4 and TRBJ2-2; D ambiguous. CDR3 length: 12 amino acids. V lost 6 bases, J lost 4 bases, and 6 bases lay in between.

This clonotype was seen more than once but under ten times. The chain joins TRBV20-1 to TRBJ2-7, with D possibly TRBD1 on 7 matching bases. Trimming left V 4 bases short and J 3 bases short, with 16 bases between. The germline gives CDR1 DFQATT, CDR2 SNEGSKA (reference sequence). The CDR3 consists of 14 residues. DNA of the CDR3: TGCAGTGCTATTGAATCAGGGGGAGGCTACGAGCAGTACTTC. Translated, it gives CSAIESGGGYEQYF.

This clonotype was counted a single time. The genes are TRBV15 and TRBJ2-7, with no clear D. Germline CDR1 is LNHNV and CDR2 is YYDKDF (reference sequence). V shed 3 bases and J shed 3 bases, with 6 bases lying between them. The CDR3 covers 12 residues. CDR3 loop: CATSSNIYEQYF. The CDR3 region has the DNA TGTGCCACCAGCAGCAATATCTACGAGCAGTACTTC.

The V call is TRBV9, the J call TRBJ2-1, with 11 bases identical to TRBD2. With 4 bases clipped from V and 4 bases from J, the junction kept 10 bases outside the gene matches. Germline V gene data show CDR1 as SGDLS and CDR2 as YYNGEE. The CDR3 consists of 17 residues. The CDR3 loop is CASSSRPTSGVYNEQFF. The CDR3 nucleotides read TGTGCCAGCAGCTCAAGACCGACTAGCGGGGTATACAATGAGCAGTTCTTC.